These 14 T cell receptor beta chains share one sample of origin, sequenced in a study of cytomegalovirus exposure and HLA in healthy donors. Researchers ran the PCR with 60 Vbeta and 13 Jbeta primers. Profiling relied on immunoSEQ multiplex PCR, and the TCRdb table lists in-frame clones only, not all of them. The data show some 180,000 clones, less than 90% seen once. The sequencing input was PBMCs. The receptors were gathered from a girl under three years old in good health and CMV-seronegative.

The chain uses TRBV25-1 and TRBJ1-2, with a weak D call TRBD1 (5 bases). V was shortened by 4 bases and J by 8 bases, with 14 bases between the two germline ends. Germline CDR1 and CDR2: MGHDK and SYGVNS. The CDR3 sequence is 13 residues long. The CDR3 sequence: CASSVAGGEGYTF. DNA for the CDR3: TGTGCCAGCAGTGTCGCGGGGGGGGAAGGCTACACCTTC.

The chain is built from TRBV30 and TRBJ1-2; 8 bases are shared with TRBD1. V lost 4 bases, J lost 7 bases, and 2 bases stayed unmatched. The CDR3 is 11 residues long. The germline CDR1 and CDR2 sequences are GTSNPN and SVGIG (reference sequence). CDR3 sequence reads: CAWTGGRGYTF. CDR3 nucleotide sequence: TGTGCCTGGACAGGGGGCCGTGGCTACACCTTC. Together with reference TRBV30 and TRBJ1-2, the CDR3 gives the full variable domain: SQTIHQWPATLVQPVGSPLSLECTVEGTSNPNLYWYRQAAGRGLQLLFYSVGIGQISSEVPQNLSASRPQDRQFILSSKKLLLSDSGFYLCAWTGGRGYTFGSGTRLTVV.

The chain is built from TRBV9 and TRBJ2-1; D is undetermined. Per the germline V gene, CDR1 is SGDLS and CDR2 is YYNGEE. The CDR3 has 15 amino acids. Between the trimmed V and J ends, which lost 0 bases and 0 bases, there was a span of 7 bases. Here the CDR3 DNA reads TGTGCCAGCAGCGTAGGGCACAGCTCCTACAATGAGCAGTTCTTC. This codes for CASSVGHSSYNEQFF.

The CDR3 nucleotides read TGTGCCAGCAGCCGTAGCGGGGGCTCCTACAATGAGCAGTTCTTC. Translation: CASSRSGGSYNEQFF. The chain is built from TRBV27 and TRBJ2-1, with 9 bases lining up with TRBD2. In germline, CDR1 is MNHEY, CDR2 SMNVEV (reference sequence). The CDR3 runs to 15 residues. The junction had 3 bases not matched to a gene; V was cut back by 6 bases and J by 0 bases.

The V and J genes are TRBV2 and TRBJ2-1, with 10 nucleotides matching TRBD2. After removal of 4 bases from V and 8 bases from J, the junction contained 11 bases not matched to a gene. The germline V gene encodes CDR1 SNHLY and CDR2 FYNNEI. The CDR3 length is 16 residues. In DNA, the CDR3 is TGTGCCAGCAGTGGGCGAGCGGGGGGGCCCCGGTATGAGCAGTTCTTC. Translating it yields CASSGRAGGPRYEQFF.

J is TRBJ1-2 and V is TRBV4-1, with 7 bases that match TRBD1. The CDR3 spans 16 residues. The germline V gene has CDR1 MGHRA and CDR2 YSYEKL. Germline trimming cut 4 bases from V and 2 bases from J; bases unmatched to any gene: 10. The CDR3 loop is CASSPAPGQENYGYTF. The CDR3 DNA reads TGCGCCAGCAGCCCCGCCCCCGGACAGGAGAACTATGGCTACACCTTC.

The rearrangement joins TRBV7-9 to TRBJ2-7, with 9 nucleotides matching TRBD1. This CDR3 comprises 14 residues. The V gene's germline CDR1 is SEHNR and CDR2 FQNEAQ (reference sequence). J lost 2 bases, V lost 7 bases, and 6 bases had no gene match. As DNA, the CDR3 is TGTGCCAGCAAGCTACAGGGGGCCACCTACGAGCAGTACTTC. It is translated as CASKLQGATYEQYF.

The rearrangement links TRBV4-1 to TRBJ2-7, with TRBD1 matching 7 bases. The length of the CDR3 is 13 residues. Germline CDR1 reads MGHRA; CDR2 reads YSYEKL. The V segment lost 2 bases and the J segment 3 bases; nucleotides outside the gene matches: 1. Here the CDR3 reads CASSQNRGYEQYF. DNA of the CDR3: TGCGCCAGCAGCCAAAACAGGGGCTACGAGCAGTACTTC.

This clone was observed once. The chain couples TRBV7-3 to TRBJ2-1, with TRBD2 matching over 12 bases. Per the germline V gene, CDR1 is SGHTA and CDR2 is FQGTGA. Trimming took 5 bases from V and 0 from J; bases not matched to a gene: 2. The CDR3 has 16 amino acids. The CDR3 sequence: CASSTTSGSSYNEQFF. The CDR3 DNA sequence: TGTGCCAGCAGCACGACTAGCGGGAGCTCCTACAATGAGCAGTTCTTC.

The V gene is TRBV23-1, the J gene TRBJ1-2; 12 bases map to TRBD1. TRBV23-1 is an ORF for which the function is uncertain. The CDR3 length is 12 residues. V lost 8 bases, J lost 7 bases, and 2 bases stayed unmatched. CDR3 bases: TGCGCCAGCGGGACAGGGGGCTTTGGCTACACCTTC. Translation gives CASGTGGFGYTF.

The chain joins TRBV19 to TRBJ2-1, with TRBD1 as a possible D gene (6 bases). V was cut by 8 bases and J by 5 bases, with 13 bases left in between. The CDR3 is 13 residues long. Germline CDR1 reads LNHDA; CDR2 reads SQIVND (reference sequence). The CDR3 region has the DNA TGTGCCAGTTCCTGGACAGCAAACAATGAGCAGTTCTTC. Translated, it gives CASSWTANNEQFF.

V usage is TRBV25-1 and J usage is TRBJ2-3, with TRBD2 matching 9 bases. Trimming cost V 2 bases and J 0 bases; bases outside gene matches: 9. This CDR3 has 18 amino acids. Germline lookup yields CDR1 MGHDK and CDR2 SYGVNS. The CDR3 spells CASSERLADLTSTDTQYF. The CDR3 DNA follows: TGTGCCAGCAGTGAAAGACTAGCGGATTTAACTAGCACAGATACGCAGTATTTT. Complete variable domain (other parts from reference TRBV25-1 and TRBJ2-3): EADIYQTPRYLVIGTGKKITLECSQTMGHDKMYWYQQDPGMELHLIHYSYGVNSTEKGDLSSESTVSRIRTEHFPLTLESARPSHTSQYLCASSERLADLTSTDTQYFGPGTRLTVL.

This CDR3 is CASSQGLNYGYTF. Written as DNA, the CDR3 is TGTGCCAGCAGTCAGGGATTAAACTATGGCTACACCTTC. This chain uses TRBV2 with TRBJ1-2, with D possibly being TRBD1 (5 bases). This CDR3 has 13 residues. Germline assignment: CDR1 SNHLY and CDR2 FYNNEI. V was cut by 5 bases and J by 2 bases, with 9 bases left in between.

This chain joins TRBV29-1 and TRBJ2-1; 12 bases map to TRBD2. Germline lookup yields CDR1 SQVTM and CDR2 ANQGSEA. Losses at the gene ends were 7 bases for V and 6 bases for J; bases not matched to a gene: 7. The CDR3 spans 14 residues. CDR3: CSAWGLAGINEQFF. Here the CDR3 DNA reads TGCAGCGCATGGGGACTAGCGGGTATCAATGAGCAGTTCTTC.